This T cell receptor beta chain was retrieved from a study of blood T cell repertoires in COVID-19. Only in-frame clones appear in the TCRdb table, and some are missing; sequencing was by immunoSEQ multiplex PCR. This sample has some 140,000 clones, with around 81% found just once. The J segment lost 3 bases and the V segment lost 3 bases, leaving 13 bases of the junction unmatched. Germline loops: CDR1 SGDLS, CDR2 YYNGEE. This CDR3 is 18 amino acids long. The TCR originated in a human donor in a cohort sampled during active COVID-19. The chain carries TRBV9 and TRBJ1-4, with 8 bases aligning to TRBD1. Sequences were obtained from peripheral blood. In nucleotides, the CDR3 is TGTGCCAGCAGCGGGGGCATTGCCCAGGGGGCCCCTAATGAAAAACTGTTTTTT. Its translation is CASSGGIAQGAPNEKLFF.